This section outlines one TCR beta chain sequence together with its context. Antigen unknown. Each CDR3 protein is one row after TCRdb ran MiXCR on the reads. Altogether approximately 130,000 distinct CDR3 sequences are present, 7.5% to 9% being singletons, with the ten largest covering around 9.1%. The record originates from a study of T cell repertoires in cytomegalovirus infection. As for the study in general: It can be stated that public TCR beta signatures indicated CMV infection as well as a matching HLA type. Study-level results: Clonotypes of TCR beta that were HLA-C-restricted and CMV-specific dominated the ex vivo response.

CDR1 is SGDLS, CDR2 YYNGEE, per germline. V was clipped by 0 bases and J by 1 base; unmatched bases: 7. The CDR3 totals 17 residues. The sequenced material came from PBMCs. This sequence originates from a human donor in good health (CMV status not recorded). Some clones in this sample may be carry-over from other donors' samples. This rearrangement joins TRBV9 to TRBJ1-1; 9 bases line up with TRBD1. CDR3 protein: CASSVAPEGQGNTEAFF. The CDR3 nucleotides read TGTGCCAGCAGCGTAGCTCCGGAGGGACAGGGGAACACTGAAGCTTTCTTT.